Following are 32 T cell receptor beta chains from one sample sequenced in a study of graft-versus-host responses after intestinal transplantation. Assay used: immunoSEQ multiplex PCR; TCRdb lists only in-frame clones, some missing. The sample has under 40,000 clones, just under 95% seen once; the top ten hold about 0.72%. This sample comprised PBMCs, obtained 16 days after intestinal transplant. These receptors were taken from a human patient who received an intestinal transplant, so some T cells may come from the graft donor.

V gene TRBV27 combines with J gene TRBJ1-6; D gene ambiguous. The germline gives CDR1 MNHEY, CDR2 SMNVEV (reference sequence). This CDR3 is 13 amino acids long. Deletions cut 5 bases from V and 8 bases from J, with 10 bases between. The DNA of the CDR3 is TGTGCCAGCAGTCCTAGGACGGATTCACCCCTCCACTTT. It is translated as CASSPRTDSPLHF.

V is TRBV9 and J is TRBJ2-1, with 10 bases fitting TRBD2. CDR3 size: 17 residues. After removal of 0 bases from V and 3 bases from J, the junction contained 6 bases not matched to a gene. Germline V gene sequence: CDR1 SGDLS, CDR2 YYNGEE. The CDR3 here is CASSVAGTSELYNEQFF. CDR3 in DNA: TGTGCCAGCAGCGTAGCAGGGACTAGCGAGCTCTACAATGAGCAGTTCTTC.

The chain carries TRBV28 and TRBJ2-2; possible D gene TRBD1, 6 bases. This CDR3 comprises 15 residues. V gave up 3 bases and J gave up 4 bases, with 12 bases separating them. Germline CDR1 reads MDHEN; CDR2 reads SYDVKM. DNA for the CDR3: TGTGCCAGCAGTTTTGGGGGCGCGGGCACCGGGGAGCTGTTTTTT. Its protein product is CASSFGGAGTGELFF.

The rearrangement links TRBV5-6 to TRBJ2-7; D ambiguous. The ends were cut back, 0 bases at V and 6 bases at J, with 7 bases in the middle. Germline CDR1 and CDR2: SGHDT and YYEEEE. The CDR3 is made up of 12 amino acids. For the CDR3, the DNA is TGTGCCAGCAGCTTGGCCAGTCCCGAGCAGTACTTC. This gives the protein CASSLASPEQYF.

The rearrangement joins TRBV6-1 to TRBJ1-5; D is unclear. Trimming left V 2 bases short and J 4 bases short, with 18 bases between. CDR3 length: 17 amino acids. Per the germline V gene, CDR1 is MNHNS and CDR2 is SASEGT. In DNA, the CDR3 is TGTGCCAGCAGTGAACACCTCGTTGGACTTAGTAATCAGCCCCAGCATTTT. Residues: CASSEHLVGLSNQPQHF.

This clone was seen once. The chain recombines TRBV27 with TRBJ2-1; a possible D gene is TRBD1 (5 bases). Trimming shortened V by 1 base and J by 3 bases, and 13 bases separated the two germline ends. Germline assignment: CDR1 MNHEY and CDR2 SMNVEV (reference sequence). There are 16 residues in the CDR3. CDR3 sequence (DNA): TGTGCCAGCAGTTTATGGGGCGGCCAGAGCTACAATGAGCAGTTCTTC. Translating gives CASSLWGGQSYNEQFF.

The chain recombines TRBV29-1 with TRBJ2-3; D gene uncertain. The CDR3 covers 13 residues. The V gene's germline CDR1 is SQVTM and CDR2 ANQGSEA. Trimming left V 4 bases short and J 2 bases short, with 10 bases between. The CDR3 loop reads CSVAIPFTDTQYF. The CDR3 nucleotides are TGCAGCGTTGCAATCCCGTTCACAGATACGCAGTATTTT.

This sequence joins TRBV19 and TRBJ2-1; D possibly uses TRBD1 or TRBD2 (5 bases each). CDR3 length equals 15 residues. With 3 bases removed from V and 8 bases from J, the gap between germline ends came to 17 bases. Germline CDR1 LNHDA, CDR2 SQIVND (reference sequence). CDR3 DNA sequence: TGTGCCAGTAGTATGGTATCGGGGCCAGGTGATGAGCAGTTCTTC. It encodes CASSMVSGPGDEQFF.

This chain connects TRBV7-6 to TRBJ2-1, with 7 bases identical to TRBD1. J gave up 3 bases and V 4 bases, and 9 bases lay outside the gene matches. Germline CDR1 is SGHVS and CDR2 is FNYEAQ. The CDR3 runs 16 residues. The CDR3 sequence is CASSSKTGSFYNEQFF. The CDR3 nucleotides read TGTGCCAGCAGCTCTAAGACAGGGTCCTTCTACAATGAGCAGTTCTTC.

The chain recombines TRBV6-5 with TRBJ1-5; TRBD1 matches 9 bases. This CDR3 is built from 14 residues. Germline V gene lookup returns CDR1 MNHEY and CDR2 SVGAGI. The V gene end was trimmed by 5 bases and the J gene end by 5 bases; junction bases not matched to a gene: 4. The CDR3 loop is CASSEGQGYQPQHF. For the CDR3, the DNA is TGTGCCAGCAGTGAGGGACAGGGCTATCAGCCCCAGCATTTT.

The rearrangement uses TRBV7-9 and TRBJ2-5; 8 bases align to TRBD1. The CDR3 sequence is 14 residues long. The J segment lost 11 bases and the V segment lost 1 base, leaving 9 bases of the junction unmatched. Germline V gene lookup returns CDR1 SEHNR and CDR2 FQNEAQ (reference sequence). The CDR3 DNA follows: TGTGCCAGCAGCTTAGTCCAGGGGGCGAATGAGCAGTACTTC. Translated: CASSLVQGANEQYF. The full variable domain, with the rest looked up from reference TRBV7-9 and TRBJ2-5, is DTGVSQNPRHKITKRGQNVTFRCDPISEHNRLYWYRQTLGQGPEFLTYFQNEAQLEKSRLLSDRFSAERPKGSFSTLEIQRTEQGDSAMYLCASSLVQGANEQYFGPGTRLLVL.

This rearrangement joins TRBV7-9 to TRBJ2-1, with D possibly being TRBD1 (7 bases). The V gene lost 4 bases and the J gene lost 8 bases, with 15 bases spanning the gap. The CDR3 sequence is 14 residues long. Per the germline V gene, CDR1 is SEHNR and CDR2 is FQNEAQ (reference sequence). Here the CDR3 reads CASSYRRDSDEQFF. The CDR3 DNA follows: TGTGCCAGCAGCTATAGGAGGGACAGCGATGAGCAGTTCTTC.

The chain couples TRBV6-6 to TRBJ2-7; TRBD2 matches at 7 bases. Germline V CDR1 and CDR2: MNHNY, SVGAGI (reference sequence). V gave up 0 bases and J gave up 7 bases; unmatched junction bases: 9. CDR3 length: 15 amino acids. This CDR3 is CASSYSVSGDGEQYF. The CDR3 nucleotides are TGTGCCAGCAGTTACTCGGTGAGCGGGGATGGGGAGCAGTACTTC.

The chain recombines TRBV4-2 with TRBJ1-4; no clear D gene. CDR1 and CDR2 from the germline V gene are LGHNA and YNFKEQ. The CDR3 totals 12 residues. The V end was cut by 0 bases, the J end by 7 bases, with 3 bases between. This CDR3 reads CASSQDGEKLFF. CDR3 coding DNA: TGTGCCAGCAGCCAAGATGGTGAAAAACTGTTTTTT.

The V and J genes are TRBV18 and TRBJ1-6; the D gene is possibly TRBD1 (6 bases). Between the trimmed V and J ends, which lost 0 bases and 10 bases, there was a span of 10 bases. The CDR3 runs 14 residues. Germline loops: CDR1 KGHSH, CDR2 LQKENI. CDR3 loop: CASSPPGAYSPLHF. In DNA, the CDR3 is TGTGCCAGCTCACCACCGGGGGCTTACTCACCCCTCCACTTT.

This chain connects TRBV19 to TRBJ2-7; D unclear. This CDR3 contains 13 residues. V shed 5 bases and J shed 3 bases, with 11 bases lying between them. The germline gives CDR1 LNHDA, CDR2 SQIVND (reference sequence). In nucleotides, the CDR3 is TGTGCCAGTAGTCCTTCGACCTTCTACGAGCAGTACTTC. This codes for CASSPSTFYEQYF.

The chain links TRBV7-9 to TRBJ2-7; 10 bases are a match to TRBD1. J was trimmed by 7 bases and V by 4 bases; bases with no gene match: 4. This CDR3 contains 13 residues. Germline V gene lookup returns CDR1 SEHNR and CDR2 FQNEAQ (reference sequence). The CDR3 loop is CASSWAGQGEQYF. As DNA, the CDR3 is TGTGCCAGCAGCTGGGCGGGACAGGGGGAGCAGTACTTC.

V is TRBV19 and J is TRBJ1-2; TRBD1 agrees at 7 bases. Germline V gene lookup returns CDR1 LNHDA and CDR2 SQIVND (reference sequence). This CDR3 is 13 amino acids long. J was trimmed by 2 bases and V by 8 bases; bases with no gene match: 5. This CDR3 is CASRTGQNYGYTF. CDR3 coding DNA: TGTGCCAGTCGAACGGGACAGAACTATGGCTACACCTTC.

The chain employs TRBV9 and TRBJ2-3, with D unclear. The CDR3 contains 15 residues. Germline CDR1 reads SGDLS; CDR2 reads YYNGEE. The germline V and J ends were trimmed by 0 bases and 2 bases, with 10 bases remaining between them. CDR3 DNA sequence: TGTGCCAGCAGCGTAGCGGGCGCACTCACAGATACGCAGTATTTT. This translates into CASSVAGALTDTQYF.

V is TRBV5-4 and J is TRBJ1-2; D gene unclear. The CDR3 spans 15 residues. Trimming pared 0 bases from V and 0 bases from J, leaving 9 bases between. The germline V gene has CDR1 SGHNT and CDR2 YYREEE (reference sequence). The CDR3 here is CASSLEVKANYGYTF. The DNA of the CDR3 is TGTGCCAGCAGCTTGGAGGTTAAAGCTAACTATGGCTACACCTTC.

For the CDR3, the DNA is TGTGCCATCAGTGATGAGACAGTCTATGGCTACACCTTC. It encodes CAISDETVYGYTF. This chain joins TRBV10-3 and TRBJ1-2; the D gene is possibly TRBD1 (5 bases). V lost 3 bases and J lost 4, with 9 bases in between. This CDR3 region has 13 residues. Germline V gene lookup returns CDR1 ENHRY and CDR2 SYGVKD.

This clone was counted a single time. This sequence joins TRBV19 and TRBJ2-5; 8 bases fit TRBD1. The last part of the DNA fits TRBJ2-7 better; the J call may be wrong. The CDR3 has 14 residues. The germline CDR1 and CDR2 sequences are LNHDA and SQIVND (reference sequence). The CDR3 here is CASSIGTGNYEQYF. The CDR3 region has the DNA TGTGCCAGTAGTATAGGGACAGGGAACTACGAGCAGTACTTC.

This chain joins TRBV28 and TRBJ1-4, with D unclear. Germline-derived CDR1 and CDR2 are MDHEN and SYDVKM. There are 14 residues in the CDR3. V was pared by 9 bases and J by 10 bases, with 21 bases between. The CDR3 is CASSKMAALRKLFF. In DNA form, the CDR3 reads TGTGCCAGTTCCAAAATGGCGGCTTTGAGAAAACTGTTTTTT.

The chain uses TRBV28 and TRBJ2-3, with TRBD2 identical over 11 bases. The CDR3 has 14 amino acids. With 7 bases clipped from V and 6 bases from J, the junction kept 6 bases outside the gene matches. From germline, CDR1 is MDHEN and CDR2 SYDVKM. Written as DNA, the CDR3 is TGTGCCAGCAACTACCTAGCGGGAGGTGATACGCAGTATTTT. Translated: CASNYLAGGDTQYF. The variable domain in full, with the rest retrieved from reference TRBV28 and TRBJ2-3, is DVKVTQSSRYLVKRTGEKVFLECVQDMDHENMFWYRQDPGLGLRLIYFSYDVKMKEKGDIPEGYSVSREKKERFSLILESASTNQTSMYLCASNYLAGGDTQYFGPGTRLTVL.

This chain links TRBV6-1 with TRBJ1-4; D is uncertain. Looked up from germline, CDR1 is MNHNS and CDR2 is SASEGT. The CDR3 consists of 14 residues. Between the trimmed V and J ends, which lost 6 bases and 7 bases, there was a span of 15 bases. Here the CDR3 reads CASRDVGLGEKLFF. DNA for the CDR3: TGTGCCAGCAGGGACGTCGGCCTGGGTGAAAAACTGTTTTTT.

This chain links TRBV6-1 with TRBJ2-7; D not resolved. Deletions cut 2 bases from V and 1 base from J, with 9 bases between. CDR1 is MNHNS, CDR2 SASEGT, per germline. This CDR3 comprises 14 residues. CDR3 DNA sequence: TGTGCCAGCAGTGAACTGAGTGAGTCCTACGAGCAGTACTTC. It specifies CASSELSESYEQYF.

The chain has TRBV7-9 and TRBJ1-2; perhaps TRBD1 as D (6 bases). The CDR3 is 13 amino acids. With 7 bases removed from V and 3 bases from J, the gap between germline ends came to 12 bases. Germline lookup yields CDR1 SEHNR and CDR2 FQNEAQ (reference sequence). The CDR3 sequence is CASKGEWDYGYTF. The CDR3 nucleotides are TGTGCCAGCAAGGGGGAGTGGGACTATGGCTACACCTTC.

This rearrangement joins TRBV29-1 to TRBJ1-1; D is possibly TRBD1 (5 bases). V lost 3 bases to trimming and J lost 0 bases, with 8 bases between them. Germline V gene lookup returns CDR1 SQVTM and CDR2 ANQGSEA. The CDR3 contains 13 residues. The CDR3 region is CSVEGVMNTEAFF. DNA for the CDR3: TGCAGCGTTGAGGGGGTTATGAACACTGAAGCTTTCTTT.

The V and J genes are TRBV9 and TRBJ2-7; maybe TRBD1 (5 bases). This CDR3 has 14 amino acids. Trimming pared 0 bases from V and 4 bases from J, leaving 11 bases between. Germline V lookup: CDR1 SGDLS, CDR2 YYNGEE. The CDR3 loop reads CASSVEDKPYEQYF. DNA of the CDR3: TGTGCCAGCAGCGTAGAGGACAAGCCGTACGAGCAGTACTTC.

The CDR3 region is CASSSPRHNTIYF. Written as DNA, the CDR3 is TGTGCCAGCAGCTCCCCACGGCATAACACCATATATTTT. The chain combines TRBV9 with TRBJ1-3; D is unclear. The germline CDR1 and CDR2 sequences are SGDLS and YYNGEE. V gave up 4 bases and J gave up 7 bases, with 12 bases separating them. The CDR3 sequence is 13 residues long.

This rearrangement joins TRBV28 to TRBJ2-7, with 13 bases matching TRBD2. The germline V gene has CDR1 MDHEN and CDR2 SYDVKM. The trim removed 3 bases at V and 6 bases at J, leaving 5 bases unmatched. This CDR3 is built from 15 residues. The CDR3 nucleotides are TGTGCCAGCAGTTTTGGGACTAGCGGGATTGGCGAGCAGTACTTC. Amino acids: CASSFGTSGIGEQYF.

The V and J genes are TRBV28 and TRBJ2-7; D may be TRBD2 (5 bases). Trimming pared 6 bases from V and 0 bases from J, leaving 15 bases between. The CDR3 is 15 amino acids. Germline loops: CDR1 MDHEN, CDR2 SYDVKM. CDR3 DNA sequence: TGTGCCAGCAGCGGTCGGAGGTCCCGCTCCTACGAGCAGTACTTC. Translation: CASSGRRSRSYEQYF.